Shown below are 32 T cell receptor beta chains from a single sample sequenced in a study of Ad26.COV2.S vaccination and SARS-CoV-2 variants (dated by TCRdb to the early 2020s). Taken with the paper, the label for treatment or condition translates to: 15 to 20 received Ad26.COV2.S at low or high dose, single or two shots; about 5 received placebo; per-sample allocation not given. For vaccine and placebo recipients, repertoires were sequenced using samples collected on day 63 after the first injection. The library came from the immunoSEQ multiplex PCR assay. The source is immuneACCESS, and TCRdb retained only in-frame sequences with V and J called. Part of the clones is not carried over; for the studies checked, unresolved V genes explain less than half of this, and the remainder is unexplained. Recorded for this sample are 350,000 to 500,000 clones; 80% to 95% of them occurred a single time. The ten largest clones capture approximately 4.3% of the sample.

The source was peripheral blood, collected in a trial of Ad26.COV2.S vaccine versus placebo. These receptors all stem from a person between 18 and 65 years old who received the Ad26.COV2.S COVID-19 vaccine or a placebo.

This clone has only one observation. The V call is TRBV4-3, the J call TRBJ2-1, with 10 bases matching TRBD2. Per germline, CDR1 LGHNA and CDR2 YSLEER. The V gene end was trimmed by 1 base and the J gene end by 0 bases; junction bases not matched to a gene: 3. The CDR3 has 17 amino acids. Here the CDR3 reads CASSQASSGSSYNEQFF. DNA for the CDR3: TGCGCCAGCAGCCAAGCCTCTAGCGGGAGCTCCTACAATGAGCAGTTCTTC.

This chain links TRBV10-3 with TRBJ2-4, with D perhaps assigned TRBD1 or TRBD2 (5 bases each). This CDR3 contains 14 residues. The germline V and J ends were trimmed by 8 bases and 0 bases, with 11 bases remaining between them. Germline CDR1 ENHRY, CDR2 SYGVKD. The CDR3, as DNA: TGTGCCATCGCGACCGGGACAGCCAAAAACATTCAGTACTTC. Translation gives CAIATGTAKNIQYF.

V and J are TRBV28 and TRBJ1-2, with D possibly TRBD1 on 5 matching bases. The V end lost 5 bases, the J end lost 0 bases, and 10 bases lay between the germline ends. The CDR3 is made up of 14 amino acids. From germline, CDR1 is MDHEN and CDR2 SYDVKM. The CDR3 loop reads CASSRDGTNYGYTF. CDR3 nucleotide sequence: TGTGCCAGCAGTCGGGACGGCACTAACTATGGCTACACCTTC.

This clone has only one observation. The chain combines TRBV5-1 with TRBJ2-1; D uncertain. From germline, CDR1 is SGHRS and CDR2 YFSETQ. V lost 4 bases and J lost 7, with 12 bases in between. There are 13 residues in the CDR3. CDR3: CASSLPTLNEQFF. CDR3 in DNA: TGCGCCAGCAGCCTACCGACACTGAATGAGCAGTTCTTC.

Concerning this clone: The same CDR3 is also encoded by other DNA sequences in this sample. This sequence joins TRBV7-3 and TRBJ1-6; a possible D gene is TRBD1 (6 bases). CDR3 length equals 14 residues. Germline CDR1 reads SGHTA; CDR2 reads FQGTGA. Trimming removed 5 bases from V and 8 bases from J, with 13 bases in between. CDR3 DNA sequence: TGTGCCAGCAGCCTCGGGGGGCCTGATTCACCCCTCCACTTT. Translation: CASSLGGPDSPLHF.

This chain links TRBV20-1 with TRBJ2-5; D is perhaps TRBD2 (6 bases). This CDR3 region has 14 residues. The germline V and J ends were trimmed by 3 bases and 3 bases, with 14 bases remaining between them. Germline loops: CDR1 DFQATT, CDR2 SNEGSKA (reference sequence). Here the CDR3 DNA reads TGCAGTGCTAGTAGGCGGGATGGGGAAGAGACCCAGTACTTC. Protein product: CSASRRDGEETQYF.

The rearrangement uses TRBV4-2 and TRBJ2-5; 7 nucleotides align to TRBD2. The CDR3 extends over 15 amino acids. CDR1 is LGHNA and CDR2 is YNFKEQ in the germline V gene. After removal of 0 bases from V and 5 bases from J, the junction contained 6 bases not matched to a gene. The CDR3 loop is CASSQERGEGETQYF. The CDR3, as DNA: TGTGCCAGCAGCCAAGAAAGAGGGGAGGGGGAGACCCAGTACTTC.

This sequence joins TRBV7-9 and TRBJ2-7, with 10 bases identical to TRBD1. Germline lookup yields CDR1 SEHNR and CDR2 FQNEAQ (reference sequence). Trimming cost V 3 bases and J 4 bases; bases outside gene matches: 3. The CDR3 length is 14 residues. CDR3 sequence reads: CASSFRDRGYEQYF. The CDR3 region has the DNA TGTGCCAGCAGCTTCCGGGACAGGGGTTACGAGCAGTACTTC.

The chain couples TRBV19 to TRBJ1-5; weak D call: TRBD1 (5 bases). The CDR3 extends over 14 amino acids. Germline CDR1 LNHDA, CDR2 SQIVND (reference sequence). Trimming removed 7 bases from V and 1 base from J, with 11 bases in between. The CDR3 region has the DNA TGTGCCAGTACAGGGTTTCAAAGCAATCAGCCCCAGCATTTT. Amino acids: CASTGFQSNQPQHF.

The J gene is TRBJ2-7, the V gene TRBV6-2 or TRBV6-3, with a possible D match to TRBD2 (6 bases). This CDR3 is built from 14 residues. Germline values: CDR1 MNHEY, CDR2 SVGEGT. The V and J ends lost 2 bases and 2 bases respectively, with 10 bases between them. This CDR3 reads CASSYAGPAYEQYF. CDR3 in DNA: TGTGCCAGCAGTTACGCGGGGCCAGCCTACGAGCAGTACTTC.

This chain's CDR3 is CASSVTGVTGEQYF. Written as DNA, the CDR3 is TGTGCCAGCAGCGTGACAGGGGTAACGGGCGAGCAGTACTTC. This chain connects TRBV28 to TRBJ2-7; the match to TRBD1 covers 8 bases. This CDR3 is 14 amino acids long. In germline, CDR1 is MDHEN, CDR2 SYDVKM. The V gene end was trimmed by 6 bases and the J gene end by 6 bases; junction bases not matched to a gene: 10.

CDR3: CASHPTGQETQYF. CDR3 in DNA: TGTGCCAGCCACCCGACAGGCCAAGAGACCCAGTACTTC. The chain combines TRBV21-1 with TRBJ2-5; the DNA was not used to check the table's D call, TRBD1. TRBV21-1 constitutes a pseudogene. CDR3 length: 13 amino acids.

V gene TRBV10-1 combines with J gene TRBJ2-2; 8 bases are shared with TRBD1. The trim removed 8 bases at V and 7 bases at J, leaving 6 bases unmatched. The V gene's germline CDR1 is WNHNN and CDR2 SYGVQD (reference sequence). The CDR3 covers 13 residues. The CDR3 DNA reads TGCGCCAGCCTTAGGACAGGGAGCGGGGAGCTGTTTTTT. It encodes CASLRTGSGELFF.

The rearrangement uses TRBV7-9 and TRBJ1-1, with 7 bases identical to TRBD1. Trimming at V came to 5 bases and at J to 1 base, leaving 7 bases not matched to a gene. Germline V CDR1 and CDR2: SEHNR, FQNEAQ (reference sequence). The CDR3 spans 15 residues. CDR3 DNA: TGTGCCAGCAGCATACAGACAGGGAGGAACACTGAAGCTTTCTTT. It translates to CASSIQTGRNTEAFF. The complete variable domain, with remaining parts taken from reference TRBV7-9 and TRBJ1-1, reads DTGVSQNPRHKITKRGQNVTFRCDPISEHNRLYWYRQTLGQGPEFLTYFQNEAQLEKSRLLSDRFSAERPKGSFSTLEIQRTEQGDSAMYLCASSIQTGRNTEAFFGQGTRLTVV.

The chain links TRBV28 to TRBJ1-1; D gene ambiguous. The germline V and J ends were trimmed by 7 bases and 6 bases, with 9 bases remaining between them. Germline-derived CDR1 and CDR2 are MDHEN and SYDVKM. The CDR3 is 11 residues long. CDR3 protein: CASMNFAEAFF. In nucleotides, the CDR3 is TGTGCCAGCATGAATTTTGCTGAAGCTTTCTTT.

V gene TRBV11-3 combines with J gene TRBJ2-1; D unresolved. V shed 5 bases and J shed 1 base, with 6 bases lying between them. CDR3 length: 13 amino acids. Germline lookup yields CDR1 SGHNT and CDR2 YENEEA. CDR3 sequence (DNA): TGTGCCAGCAGCCCCAATTCCTACAATGAGCAGTTCTTC. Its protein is CASSPNSYNEQFF.

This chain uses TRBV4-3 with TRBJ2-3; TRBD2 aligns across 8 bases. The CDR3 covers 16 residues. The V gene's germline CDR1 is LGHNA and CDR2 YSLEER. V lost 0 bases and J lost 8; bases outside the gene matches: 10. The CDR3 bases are TGCGCCAGCAGCCAAGACGGCGGCAGGGCGGGGGGTACGCAGTATTTT. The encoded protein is CASSQDGGRAGGTQYF.

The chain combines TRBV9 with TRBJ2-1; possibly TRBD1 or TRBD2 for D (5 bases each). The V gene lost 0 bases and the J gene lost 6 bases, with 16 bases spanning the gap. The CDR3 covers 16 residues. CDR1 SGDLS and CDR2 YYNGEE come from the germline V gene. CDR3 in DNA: TGTGCCAGCAGCGTAGGTGGGGGTTCTGTCGGCAATGAGCAGTTCTTC. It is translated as CASSVGGGSVGNEQFF.

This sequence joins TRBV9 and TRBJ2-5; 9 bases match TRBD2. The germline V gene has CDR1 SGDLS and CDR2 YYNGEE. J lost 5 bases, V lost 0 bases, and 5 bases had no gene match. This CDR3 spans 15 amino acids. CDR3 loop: CASSVGSGSLETQYF. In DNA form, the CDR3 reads TGTGCCAGCAGCGTAGGTAGCGGGAGTCTCGAGACCCAGTACTTC.

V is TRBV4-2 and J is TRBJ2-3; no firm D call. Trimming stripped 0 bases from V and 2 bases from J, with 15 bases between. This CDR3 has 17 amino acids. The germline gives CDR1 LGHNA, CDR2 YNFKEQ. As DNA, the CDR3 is TGTGCCAGCAGCCAAGAAAGGCAGGCGCGAAACACAGATACGCAGTATTTT. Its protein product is CASSQERQARNTDTQYF.

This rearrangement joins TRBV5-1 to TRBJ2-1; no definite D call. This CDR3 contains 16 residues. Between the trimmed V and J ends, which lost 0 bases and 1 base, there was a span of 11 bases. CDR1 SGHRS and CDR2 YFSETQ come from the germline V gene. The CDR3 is CASSLAATPSYNEQFF. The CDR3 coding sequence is TGCGCCAGCAGCTTGGCCGCGACTCCTTCCTACAATGAGCAGTTCTTC.

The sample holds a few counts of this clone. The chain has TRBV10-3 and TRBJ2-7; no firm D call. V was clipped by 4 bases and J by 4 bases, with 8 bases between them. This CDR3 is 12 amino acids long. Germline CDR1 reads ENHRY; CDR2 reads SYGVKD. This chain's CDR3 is CAISATRYEQYF. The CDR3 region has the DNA TGTGCCATCAGTGCAACGAGGTACGAGCAGTACTTC.

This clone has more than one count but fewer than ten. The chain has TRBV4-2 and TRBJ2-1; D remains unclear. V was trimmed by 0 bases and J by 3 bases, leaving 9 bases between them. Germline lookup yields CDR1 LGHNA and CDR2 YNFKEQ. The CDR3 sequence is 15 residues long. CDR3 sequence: CASSQDRLDYNEQFF. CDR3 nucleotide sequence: TGTGCCAGCAGCCAAGATCGTCTTGACTACAATGAGCAGTTCTTC.

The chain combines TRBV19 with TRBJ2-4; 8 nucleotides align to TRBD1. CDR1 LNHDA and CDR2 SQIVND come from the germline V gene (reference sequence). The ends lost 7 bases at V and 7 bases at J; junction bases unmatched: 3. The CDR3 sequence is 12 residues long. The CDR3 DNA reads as TGTGCCAGTATGCAGGGGGCGAACATTCAGTACTTC. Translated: CASMQGANIQYF.

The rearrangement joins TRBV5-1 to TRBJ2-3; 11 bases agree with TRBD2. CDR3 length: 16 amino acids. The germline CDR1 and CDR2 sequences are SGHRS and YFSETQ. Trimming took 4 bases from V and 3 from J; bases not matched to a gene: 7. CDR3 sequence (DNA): TGCGCCAGCAGCGGTGGGACTAGCGGAACTACAGATACGCAGTATTTT. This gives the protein CASSGGTSGTTDTQYF.

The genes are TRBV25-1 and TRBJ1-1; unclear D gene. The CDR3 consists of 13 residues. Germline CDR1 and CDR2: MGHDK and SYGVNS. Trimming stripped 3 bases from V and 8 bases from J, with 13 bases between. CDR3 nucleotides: TGTGCCAGCAGTGACTCGGGCCTTAGGGAAGCTTTCTTT. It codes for CASSDSGLREAFF.

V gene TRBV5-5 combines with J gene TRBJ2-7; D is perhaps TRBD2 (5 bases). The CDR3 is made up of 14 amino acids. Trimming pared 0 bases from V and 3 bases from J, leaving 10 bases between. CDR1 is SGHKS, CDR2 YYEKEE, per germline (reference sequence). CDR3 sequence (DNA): TGTGCCAGCAGCTTGGTAGCGAAGCACTACGAGCAGTACTTC. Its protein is CASSLVAKHYEQYF.

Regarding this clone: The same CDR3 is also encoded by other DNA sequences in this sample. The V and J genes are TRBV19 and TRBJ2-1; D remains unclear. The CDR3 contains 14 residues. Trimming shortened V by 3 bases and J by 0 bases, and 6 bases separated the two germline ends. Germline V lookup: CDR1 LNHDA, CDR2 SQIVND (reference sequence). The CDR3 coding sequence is TGTGCCAGTAGTATCGGTAGCTCCTACAATGAGCAGTTCTTC. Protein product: CASSIGSSYNEQFF.

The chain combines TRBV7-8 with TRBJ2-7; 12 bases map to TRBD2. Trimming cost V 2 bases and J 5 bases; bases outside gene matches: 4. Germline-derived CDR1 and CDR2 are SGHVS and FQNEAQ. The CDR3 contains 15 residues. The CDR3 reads CASSLTLAGGDEQYF. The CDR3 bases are TGTGCCAGCAGCTTAACCCTAGCGGGAGGGGACGAGCAGTACTTC. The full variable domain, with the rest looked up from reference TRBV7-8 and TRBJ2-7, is GAGVSQSPRYKVAKRGQDVALRCDPISGHVSLFWYQQALGQGPEFLTYFQNEAQLDKSGLPSDRFFAERPEGSVSTLKIQRTQQEDSAVYLCASSLTLAGGDEQYFGPGTRLTVT.

CDR3 nucleotides: TGTGCCAGCAGCTTGGGAGCGGGAGTAGCAGATACGCAGTATTTT. Translated, it gives CASSLGAGVADTQYF. The genes are TRBV5-4 and TRBJ2-3; 8 bases match TRBD2. The CDR3 is 15 residues long. The V gene's germline CDR1 is SGHNT and CDR2 YYREEE (reference sequence). V shed 0 bases, J shed 4 bases, and the junction held 4 bases outside the gene matches.

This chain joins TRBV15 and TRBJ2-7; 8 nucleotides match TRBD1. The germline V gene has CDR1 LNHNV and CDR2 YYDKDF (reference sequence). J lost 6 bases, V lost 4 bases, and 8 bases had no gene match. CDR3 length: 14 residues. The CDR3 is CATSIHSGTGEQYF. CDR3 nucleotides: TGTGCCACCAGCATACATTCCGGGACAGGCGAGCAGTACTTC.

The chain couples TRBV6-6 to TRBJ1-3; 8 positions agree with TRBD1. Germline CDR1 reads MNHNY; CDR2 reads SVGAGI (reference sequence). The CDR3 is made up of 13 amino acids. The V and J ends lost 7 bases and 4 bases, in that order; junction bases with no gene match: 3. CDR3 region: CASTTGGGNTIYF. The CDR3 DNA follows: TGTGCCAGCACTACAGGGGGGGGAAACACCATATATTTT.